This is a list of T cell receptor beta chains from one sample in a study of human T cells and chemical hapten exposure. Via MiXCR, TCRdb re-called the RACE reads, giving one row per CDR3 protein. The data contain fewer than 150,000 distinct CDR3 sequences, roughly 12% of them seen just once; the ten biggest clones take up more than 1.1%. The sequencing used whole blood, collected in connection with sensitization to the hapten diphenylcyclopropenone (DPC). The receptor source for this set is a woman in her 50s with alopecia areata. Some clones in this sample may be carry-over from other donors' samples. Each CDR3 is given without its conserved first and last residue. Size is stated for part of the rows, as once, few or many counts, or as a class when the clone is expanded.

V gene	J gene	clone size	CDR3 protein
TRBV28	TRBJ2-1	many	ASSNTGTGIVDEQF
TRBV10-2	TRBJ1-3	few	ASRSTTFSGNTIY
TRBV3-1	TRBJ2-1	many	ASSQGLLAGASGEQF
TRBV3-1	TRBJ2-7	few	ASSQGGGYEQY
TRBV19	TRBJ1-2	.	ASSLARSYGYT
TRBV7-2	TRBJ2-3	.	ASSRDRVTDTQY
TRBV11-3	TRBJ1-1	many	ASSLENRGITEAF
TRBV20-1	TRBJ2-5	few	SASKGLETQY
TRBV21-1	TRBJ1-4	.	ASSSGCQGYPTNEKLF
TRBV19	TRBJ1-2	.	ASSQGRVQLYGYT
TRBV20-1	TRBJ2-7	few	SAQTREGRYEQY
TRBV27	TRBJ1-5	.	ASSLSGQRGNQPQH
TRBV19	TRBJ1-5	few	ASSRGQGKRNQPQH
TRBV19	TRBJ1-4	many	ASSYGTGNEKLF
TRBV29-1	TRBJ1-2	.	SVGDRSIDYT
TRBV18	TRBJ2-2	.	ASSPPGTSGRPTGELF
TRBV7-2	TRBJ2-7	once	ASGHLGATPSYEQY
TRBV2	TRBJ2-1	.	ASTVRSSGGGNEQF
TRBV6-2/TRBV6-3	TRBJ1-3	few	ATRTGGKTGNTIY
TRBV12-3/TRBV12-4	TRBJ1-6	many	ASRRDSYSPLH
TRBV10-3	TRBJ2-1	few	AISESDSGSRNEQF
TRBV28	TRBJ2-6	.	ASLSLGPGANVLT
TRBV24-1	TRBJ2-1	.	ATSAAGYNEQF
TRBV24-1	TRBJ2-1	.	ATSDRGRDRGSNEQF
TRBV27	TRBJ2-2	.	ASSLFPRFRDRGRTGELF
TRBV11-2	TRBJ2-3	many	ASSIDTYTQY
TRBV29-1	TRBJ2-2	many	SAARHQGLGNTGELF
TRBV6-5	TRBJ1-1	few	ASSYSAGPTEAF
TRBV18	TRBJ1-5	few	ASSPIDGDQPQH
TRBV7-8	TRBJ2-5	many	ASSSGTGSRETQY
TRBV24-1	TRBJ2-2	many	ATSDLADIPTAGELF
TRBV24-1	TRBJ2-2	.	ATQGEKSTGELF
TRBV27	TRBJ1-1	few	ASRRTGGRYTEAF
TRBV5-8	TRBJ2-2	many	ASSGSGDTGELF
TRBV19	TRBJ2-7	few	ASSFGTGVEQY
TRBV6-2/TRBV6-3	TRBJ2-2	few	ASSYPRDTGELF
TRBV6-5	TRBJ1-1	few	ASSYSPLGRGDLNTEAF
TRBV20-1	TRBJ1-2	.	SARDLRQMEGYT
TRBV7-3	TRBJ2-2	many	ASSHAPRGTGELF
TRBV7-9	TRBJ1-6	.	ASGFQGMGNSPLH